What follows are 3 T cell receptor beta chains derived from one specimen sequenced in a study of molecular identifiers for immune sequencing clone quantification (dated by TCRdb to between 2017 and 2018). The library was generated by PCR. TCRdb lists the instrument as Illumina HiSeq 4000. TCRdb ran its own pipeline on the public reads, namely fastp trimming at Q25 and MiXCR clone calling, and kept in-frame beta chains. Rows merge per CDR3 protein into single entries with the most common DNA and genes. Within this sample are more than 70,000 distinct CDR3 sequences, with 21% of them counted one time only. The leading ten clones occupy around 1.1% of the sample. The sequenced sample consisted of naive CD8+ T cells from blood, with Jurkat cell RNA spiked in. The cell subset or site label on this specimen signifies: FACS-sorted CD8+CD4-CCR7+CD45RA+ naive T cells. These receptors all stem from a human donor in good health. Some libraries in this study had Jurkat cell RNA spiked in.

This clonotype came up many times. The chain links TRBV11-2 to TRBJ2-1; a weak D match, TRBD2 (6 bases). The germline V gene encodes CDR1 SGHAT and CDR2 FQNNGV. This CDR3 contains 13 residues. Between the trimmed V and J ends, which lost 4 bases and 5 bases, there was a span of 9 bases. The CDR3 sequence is CASSWDSNNEQFF. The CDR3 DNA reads TGTGCCAGCAGCTGGGACTCTAACAATGAGCAGTTCTTC.

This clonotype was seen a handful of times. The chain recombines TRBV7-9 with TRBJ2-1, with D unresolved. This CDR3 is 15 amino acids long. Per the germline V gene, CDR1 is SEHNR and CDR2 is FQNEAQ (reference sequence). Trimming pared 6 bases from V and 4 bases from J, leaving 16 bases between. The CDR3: CASRGPDINYNEQFF. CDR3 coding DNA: TGTGCCAGCAGAGGGCCTGATATTAATTACAATGAGCAGTTCTTC.

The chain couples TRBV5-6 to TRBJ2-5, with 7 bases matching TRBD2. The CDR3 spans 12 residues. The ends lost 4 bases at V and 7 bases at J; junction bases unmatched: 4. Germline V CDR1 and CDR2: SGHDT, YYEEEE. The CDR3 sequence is CASSRSGGTQYF. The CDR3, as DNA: TGTGCCAGCAGCCGCTCGGGGGGGACCCAGTACTTC.